Listed below are T cell receptor beta chains from one sample, sequenced in a study of T-cell memory formation after mild COVID-19. Using its own MiXCR run on the 5' RACE reads, TCRdb lists one record per CDR3 protein. The sample shows more than 110,000 distinct CDR3 sequences, 11% to 15% of them seen only once. Sequenced material: PBMCs or a T cell subset sorted from them (not recorded which). The receptors originated from an adult woman who had mild COVID-19 (a few samples of this study predate the infection). Cell type and time point are not known. Both conserved end residues are part of each CDR3. The D gene is left open where the match is weak. Clone size, where shown, is once, few, many, or a class for clones that have expanded.

>14|TRBV7-9|NA|TRBJ2-7|few
TGTGCCAGCAGTCGGACCGAGAGCTCCTACGAGCAGTACTTC
CASSRTESSYEQYF
>13|TRBV25-1|NA|TRBJ2-2|few
TGTGCCAGCAGCCAGAGGTCCACCGGGGAGCTGTTTTTT
CASSQRSTGELFF
>17|TRBV6-6|TRBD1|TRBJ2-1|few
TGTGCCAGCAGTTCCCTTGATTGGACAGGCTCCTACAATGAGCAGTTCTTC
CASSSLDWTGSYNEQFF
>15|TRBV10-3|NA|TRBJ2-5|few
TGTGCCATCAGTGAAGTCAAAGGCAGGGAAGAGACCCAGTACTTC
CAISEVKGREETQYF
>15|TRBV3-1|NA|TRBJ1-1|few
TGTGCCAGCAGCCCATATGTAGCCACCTCCACTGAAGCTTTCTTT
CASSPYVATSTEAFF
>17|TRBV12-5|NA|TRBJ1-5|few
TGTGCTAGTGGTTTGGTGACGGACATTGGAATGAGTCAGCCCCAGCATTTT
CASGLVTDIGMSQPQHF
>15|TRBV15|NA|TRBJ2-3|NA
TGTGCCACCAGCAGAGATTTAGGGGCGGTAGATACGCAGTATTTT
CATSRDLGAVDTQYF
>17|TRBV25-1|NA|TRBJ2-3|NA
TGTGCCAGCAGTCCATATACCGGGGTCGGTAGCACAGATACGCAGTATTTT
CASSPYTGVGSTDTQYF
>13|TRBV7-9|TRBD1|TRBJ2-1|NA
TGTGCCAGCAGCTTCCGGACAGGGAATGAGCAGTTCTTC
CASSFRTGNEQFF
>15|TRBV12-3/TRBV12-4|TRBD1|TRBJ1-1|NA
TGTGCCAGCAGTTCGACACAGGGGATGAACACTGAAGCTTTCTTT
CASSSTQGMNTEAFF
>12|TRBV7-9|NA|TRBJ2-1|NA
TGTGCCAGCAGCTTATCCCCAGATGAGCAGTTCTTC
CASSLSPDEQFF
>12|TRBV12-3/TRBV12-4|NA|TRBJ2-1|few
TGTGCCAGCCTCGACTACCACAATGAGCAGTTCTTC
CASLDYHNEQFF
>11|TRBV20-1|NA|TRBJ2-3|few
TGCAGTGCTAAAACCAGGGATACGCAGTATTTT
CSAKTRDTQYF
>16|TRBV5-1|TRBD2|TRBJ2-3|few
TGCGCCAGCAGCTCCACGGGGGGGCTCAACACAGATACGCAGTATTTT
CASSSTGGLNTDTQYF
>15|TRBV7-7|TRBD2|TRBJ2-5|NA
TGTGCTAGCAGCTTTAGTGTCAGGGAGGGAGAGACCCAGTACTTC
CASSFSVREGETQYF
>14|TRBV4-3|NA|TRBJ2-3|few
TGCGCCAGCAGCCAGGACAGATACACAGATACGCAGTATTTT
CASSQDRYTDTQYF
>14|TRBV12-3/TRBV12-4|NA|TRBJ2-7|NA
TGTGCCAGCAGTTTGACTCGGGACATCTACGAGCAGTACTTC
CASSLTRDIYEQYF
>12|TRBV27|NA|TRBJ1-1|few
TGTGCCAGCAGTGCACAGGGTGCTGAAGCTTTCTTT
CASSAQGAEAFF
>16|TRBV10-3|TRBD2|TRBJ2-1|few
TGTGCCATCAGTGAGTCAGTTGGCGGGAGTTACAATGAGCAGTTCTTC
CAISESVGGSYNEQFF
>16|TRBV27|TRBD2|TRBJ2-3|NA
TGTGCCAGCAGTTCCCTACTAGCGGGAGACCCAGATACGCAGTATTTT
CASSSLLAGDPDTQYF
>15|TRBV9|TRBD2|TRBJ2-1|NA
TGTGCCAGCAGCCCCTCCAGCGGGAGTTTGAATGAGCAGTTCTTC
CASSPSSGSLNEQFF
>15|TRBV6-4|TRBD2|TRBJ2-1|few
TGTGCCAGCAGTCCTCTAGCGGGGGGAACGAATGAGCAGTTCTTC
CASSPLAGGTNEQFF
>15|TRBV4-1|NA|TRBJ2-7|few
TGCGCCAGCAGCCAAGTTGAAGCGGCCCGGGACGAGCAGTACTTC
CASSQVEAARDEQYF
>14|TRBV2|NA|TRBJ1-1|few
TGTGCCAGCAGTGAGGGCAGCTGGGGAACTGAAGCTTTCTTT
CASSEGSWGTEAFF
>12|TRBV7-9|NA|TRBJ2-3|NA
TGTGCCAGCAGCTTCCTACCAGATACGCAGTATTTT
CASSFLPDTQYF
>14|TRBV12-3/TRBV12-4|NA|TRBJ1-2|few
TGTGCCAGCACCTCTTTGGGAGGGCCTCATGGCTACACCTTC
CASTSLGGPHGYTF
>13|TRBV7-6|NA|TRBJ2-7|many
TGTGCCAGCAGCCCATCTGGAAAATACGAGCAGTACTTC
CASSPSGKYEQYF
>17|TRBV30|TRBD2|TRBJ2-1|many
TGTGCCTGGAGTGGACTAGCGGGAGTCGGGACCTACAATGAGCAGTTCTTC
CAWSGLAGVGTYNEQFF
>17|TRBV7-9|TRBD1|TRBJ2-7|NA
TGTGCCAGCAGCTTAGGTACGGGACAGGGAGGTAACTACGAGCAGTACTTC
CASSLGTGQGGNYEQYF
>18|TRBV4-1|TRBD1|TRBJ1-1|NA
TGCGCCAGCAGCCAAGATGGCACGGACAGGATCATCAACACTGAAGCTTTCTTT
CASSQDGTDRIINTEAFF
>17|TRBV7-6|TRBD2|TRBJ2-2|few
TGTGCCAGCAGCTTAAGTTCTCGGGGGGCGAACACCGGGGAGCTGTTTTTT
CASSLSSRGANTGELFF
>14|TRBV27|NA|TRBJ1-2|NA
TGTGCCAGCAGTTTAGAGGGGTCGGTGGGTGGCTACACCTTC
CASSLEGSVGGYTF
>15|TRBV7-9|TRBD1|TRBJ1-2|NA
TGTGCCAGCAGCAGTACTACAGGGACAGGGGGTGGCTACACCTTC
CASSSTTGTGGGYTF
>16|TRBV29-1|NA|TRBJ1-2|few
TGCAGCGTTGAAGATTGGTTGGGGAAAGAGGACTATGGCTACACCTTC
CSVEDWLGKEDYGYTF
>16|TRBV7-2|TRBD2|TRBJ2-7|few
TGTGCCAGCAGCTTAGATTTGGGCGGGAGTACCTACGAGCAGTACTTC
CASSLDLGGSTYEQYF